The clone carrying this T cell receptor (beta chain) was seen a few times. This entry is derived from a study of sequential checkpoint blockade in melanoma. The overall study: After both sequences, patients received maintenance nivolumab.

Sequencing used immunoSEQ multiplex PCR; TCRdb keeps in-frame clones, though not all of them. The table lists about 9,100 clones, roughly 77% of them singletons. The CDR3 spans 15 residues. V dropped 7 bases and J dropped 4 bases, with 20 bases sitting between them. Germline V gene sequence: CDR1 SGHDT, CDR2 YYEEEE. Treatment meaning: randomized to nivolumab then ipilimumab (arm A) or the reverse (arm B). This sequence joins TRBV5-6 and TRBJ1-2; possible D gene TRBD1, 6 bases. The receptor was isolated from a human donor with melanoma. The sequencing here drew on CD8+ T cells sorted from blood (inferred from file names), taken from a patient given nivolumab and ipilimumab in sequence. For the CDR3, the DNA is TGTGCCAGCGAGTGGAGAGCAGGGGCATCCTATGGCTACACCTTC. It yields the protein CASEWRAGASYGYTF.